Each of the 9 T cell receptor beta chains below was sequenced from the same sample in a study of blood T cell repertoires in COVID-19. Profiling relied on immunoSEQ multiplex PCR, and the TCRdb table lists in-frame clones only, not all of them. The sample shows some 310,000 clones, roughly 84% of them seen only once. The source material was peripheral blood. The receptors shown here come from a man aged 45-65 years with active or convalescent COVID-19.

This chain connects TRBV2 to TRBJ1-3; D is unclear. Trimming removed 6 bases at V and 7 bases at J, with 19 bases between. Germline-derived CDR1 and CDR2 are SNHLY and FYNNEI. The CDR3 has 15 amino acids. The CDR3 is CASRSGENLVNTIYF. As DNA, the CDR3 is TGTGCCAGCAGATCCGGGGAGAACCTGGTCAACACCATATATTTT. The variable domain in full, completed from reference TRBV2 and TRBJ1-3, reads EPEVTQTPSHQVTQMGQEVILRCVPISNHLYFYWYRQILGQKVEFLVSFYNNEISEKSEIFDDQFSVERPDGSNFTLKIRSTKLEDSAMYFCASRSGENLVNTIYFGEGSWLTVV.

This CDR3 reads CASSFGQQETQYF. DNA for the CDR3: TGTGCCAGCAGCTTTGGACAGCAAGAGACCCAGTACTTC. V and J are TRBV7-6 and TRBJ2-5; D is possibly TRBD1 (6 bases). Germline CDR1 and CDR2: SGHVS and FNYEAQ. CDR3 length: 13 residues. Trimming pared 3 bases from V and 2 bases from J, leaving 7 bases between.

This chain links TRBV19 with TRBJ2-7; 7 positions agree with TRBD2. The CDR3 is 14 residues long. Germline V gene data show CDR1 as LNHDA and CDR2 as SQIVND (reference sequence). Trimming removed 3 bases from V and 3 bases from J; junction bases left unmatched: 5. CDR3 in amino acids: CASSIASGNYEQYF. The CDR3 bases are TGTGCCAGTAGTATTGCCAGCGGGAACTACGAGCAGTACTTC.

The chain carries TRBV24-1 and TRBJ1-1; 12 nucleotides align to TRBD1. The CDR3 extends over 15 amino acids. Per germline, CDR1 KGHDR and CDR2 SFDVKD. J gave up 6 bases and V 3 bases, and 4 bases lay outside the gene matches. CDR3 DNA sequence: TGTGCCACCAGTGATACGGGACAGGGGGCATCTGAAGCTTTCTTT. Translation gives CATSDTGQGASEAFF.

The CDR3 sequence: CASSTRRVATDTQYF. The CDR3 nucleotides read TGTGCCAGTAGTACGCGCAGGGTAGCTACAGATACGCAGTATTTT. V is TRBV19 and J is TRBJ2-3; the D gene is possibly TRBD1 (5 bases). V lost 4 bases, J lost 3 bases, and 14 bases lay in between. Germline V gives CDR1 LNHDA, CDR2 SQIVND (reference sequence). This CDR3 spans 15 amino acids.

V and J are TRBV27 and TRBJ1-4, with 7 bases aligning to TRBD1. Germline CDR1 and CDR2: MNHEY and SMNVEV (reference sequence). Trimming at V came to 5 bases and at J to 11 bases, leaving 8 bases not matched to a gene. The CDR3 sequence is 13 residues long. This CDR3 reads CASSHRQGMKLFF. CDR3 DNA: TGTGCCAGCAGTCACCGACAGGGTATGAAACTGTTTTTT.

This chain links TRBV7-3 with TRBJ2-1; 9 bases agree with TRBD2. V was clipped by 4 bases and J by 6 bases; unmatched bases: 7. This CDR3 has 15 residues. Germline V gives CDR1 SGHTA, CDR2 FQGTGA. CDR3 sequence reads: CASSSSGTARNEQFF. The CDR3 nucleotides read TGTGCCAGCAGCTCTAGCGGGACGGCCCGCAATGAGCAGTTCTTC.

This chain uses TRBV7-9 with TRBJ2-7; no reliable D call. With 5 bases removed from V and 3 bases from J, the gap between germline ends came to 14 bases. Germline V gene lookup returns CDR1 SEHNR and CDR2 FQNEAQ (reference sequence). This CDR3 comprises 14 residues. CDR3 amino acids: CASSRAPLNYEQYF. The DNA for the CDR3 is TGTGCCAGCAGCCGAGCCCCCCTAAACTACGAGCAGTACTTC.

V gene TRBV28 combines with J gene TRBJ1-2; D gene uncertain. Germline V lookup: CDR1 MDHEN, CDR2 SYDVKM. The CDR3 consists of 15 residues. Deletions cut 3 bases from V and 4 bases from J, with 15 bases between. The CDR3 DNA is TGTGCCAGCAGTTTGGTAAAGATTGGCCCCTATGGCTACACCTTC. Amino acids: CASSLVKIGPYGYTF.